The 5 T cell receptor beta chains given below trace back to one sample, sequenced in a study of shared clonotypes between healthy human individuals (TCRdb year 2020). Receptor libraries were prepared by the immunoSEQ multiplex PCR assay. Here the immuneACCESS table is served through TCRdb, limited to in-frame sequences with V and J called. Missing clones are a known gap in these copies; in checked studies unresolved V genes cover under half, and the rest lacks a known reason. For this sample the table gives over a million clones, of which about 75% were detected only once. 1.4% of the sample rests with the top ten. The source material was memory CD4+ T cells sorted from blood. The cell subset or site label of this sample denotes: CD45RA-negative fraction. The source is a man aged 18 to 29 in good health.

The chain combines TRBV2 with TRBJ2-7; TRBD1 matches 8 bases. V lost 8 bases, J lost 2 bases, and 8 bases stayed unmatched. Looked up from germline, CDR1 is SNHLY and CDR2 is FYNNEI. CDR3 length: 14 residues. The CDR3 nucleotides read TGTGCCAGCTTCCGGGACAGGTCCGCCTACGAGCAGTACTTC. Translation: CASFRDRSAYEQYF.

The V gene is TRBV19, the J gene TRBJ1-3; D is ambiguous. CDR3 size: 14 residues. The germline V and J ends were trimmed by 8 bases and 0 bases, with 11 bases remaining between them. CDR1 and CDR2 from the germline V gene are LNHDA and SQIVND (reference sequence). The CDR3 DNA reads as TGTGCCAGTCGTCAGTATGACTCTGGAAACACCATATATTTT. Its protein product is CASRQYDSGNTIYF.

V usage is TRBV12-5 and J usage is TRBJ2-7; unclear D gene. The V end lost 1 base, the J end lost 6 bases, and 4 bases lay between the germline ends. Germline V gene lookup returns CDR1 LGHNT and CDR2 FRNRAP. This CDR3 comprises 11 residues. CDR3 region: CASGLEFEQYF. The CDR3 bases are TGTGCTAGTGGTTTGGAATTCGAGCAGTACTTC.

V is TRBV10-2 and J is TRBJ1-5, with a tentative D call TRBD1 (5 bases). CDR3 length equals 13 residues. Between the trimmed V and J ends, which lost 0 bases and 7 bases, there was a span of 7 bases. The V gene's germline CDR1 is WSHSY and CDR2 SAAADI. DNA of the CDR3: TGCGCCAGCAGTGAGTCACGGGACCAGCCCCAGCATTTT. This sequence encodes CASSESRDQPQHF.

The table lists this clone with a count of one. This sequence joins TRBV6-6 and TRBJ1-1; TRBD1 is a possible D gene (6 bases). Germline V gives CDR1 MNHNY, CDR2 SVGAGI (reference sequence). The CDR3 loop spans 14 amino acids. V was pared by 7 bases and J by 4 bases, with 16 bases between. CDR3 sequence reads: CASNRLLGATEAFF. In DNA, the CDR3 is TGTGCCAGCAACCGTCTCCTGGGGGCCACTGAAGCTTTCTTT.